The T cell receptor beta chain under discussion was sequenced for a study of cytomegalovirus exposure and HLA in healthy donors. Study information: Findings of an earlier analysis included 117 million unique TCR beta sequences from roughly 200 million T cells.

Both 60 Vbeta primers and 13 Jbeta primers went into the PCR. Only in-frame clones appear in the TCRdb table, and some are missing; sequencing was by immunoSEQ multiplex PCR. The table shows about 150,000 clones, with roughly 64% occurring only once. A word on this clone: Its antigen is not known.

V gave up 5 bases and J gave up 0 bases, with 20 bases separating them. CDR3 size: 19 residues. Germline lookup yields CDR1 SGHTA and CDR2 FQGNSA. Healthy bone marrow donors made up the cohort. Study outcomes and limitations: For most TCR sequences rarity was the rule, although some public TCRs occurred in many donors.

This sequence joins TRBV7-2 and TRBJ2-6; D might be TRBD1 (5 bases). The receptor's source is a woman in her twenties or thirties in good health and CMV-seropositive. The sequenced sample was PBMCs. CDR3 DNA sequence: TGTGCCAGCAGCGATAGGGCCGGACACCTAAGCTCTGGGGCCAACGTCCTGACTTTC. Protein product: CASSDRAGHLSSGANVLTF.